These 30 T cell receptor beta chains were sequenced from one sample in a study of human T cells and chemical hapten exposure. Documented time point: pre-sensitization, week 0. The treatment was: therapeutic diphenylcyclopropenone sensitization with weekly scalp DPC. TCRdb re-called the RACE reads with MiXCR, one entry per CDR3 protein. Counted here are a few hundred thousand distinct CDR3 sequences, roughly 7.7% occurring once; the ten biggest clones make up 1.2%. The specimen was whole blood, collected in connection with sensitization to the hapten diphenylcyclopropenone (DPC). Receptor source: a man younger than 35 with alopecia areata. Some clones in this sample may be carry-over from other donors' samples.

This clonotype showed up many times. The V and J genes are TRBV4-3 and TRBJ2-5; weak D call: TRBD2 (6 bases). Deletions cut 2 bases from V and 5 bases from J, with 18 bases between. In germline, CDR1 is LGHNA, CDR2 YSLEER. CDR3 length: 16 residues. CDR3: CASSQYRGLGYETQYF. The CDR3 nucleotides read TGCGCCAGCAGCCAATATAGGGGACTGGGTTACGAGACCCAGTACTTC.

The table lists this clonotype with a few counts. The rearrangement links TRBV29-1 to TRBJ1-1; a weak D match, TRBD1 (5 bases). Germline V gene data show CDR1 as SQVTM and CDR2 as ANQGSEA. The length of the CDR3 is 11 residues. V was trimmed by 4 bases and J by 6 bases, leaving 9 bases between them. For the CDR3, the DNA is TGCAGCGTTGTAAAGGGGTCTGAAGCTTTCTTT. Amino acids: CSVVKGSEAFF.

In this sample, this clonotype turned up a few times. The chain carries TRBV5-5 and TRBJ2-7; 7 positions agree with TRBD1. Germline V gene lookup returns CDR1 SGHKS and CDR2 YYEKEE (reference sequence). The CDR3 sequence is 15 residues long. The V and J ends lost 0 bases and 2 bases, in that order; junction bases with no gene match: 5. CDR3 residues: CASSLEGDRTYEQYF. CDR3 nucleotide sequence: TGTGCCAGCAGCTTGGAGGGGGACAGAACCTACGAGCAGTACTTC.

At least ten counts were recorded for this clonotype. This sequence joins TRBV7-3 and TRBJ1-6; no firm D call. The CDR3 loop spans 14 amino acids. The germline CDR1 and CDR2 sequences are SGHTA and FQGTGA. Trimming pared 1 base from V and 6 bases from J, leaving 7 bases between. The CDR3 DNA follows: TGTGCCAGCAGCTTAAGGGGATTTAATTCACCCCTCCACTTT. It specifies CASSLRGFNSPLHF.

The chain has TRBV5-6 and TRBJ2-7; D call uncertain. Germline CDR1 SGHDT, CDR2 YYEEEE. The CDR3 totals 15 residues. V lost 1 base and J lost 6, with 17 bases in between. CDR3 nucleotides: TGTGCCAGCAGCTTGAGGCGGCTTGCGTCCCGCGAGCAGTACTTC. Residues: CASSLRRLASREQYF. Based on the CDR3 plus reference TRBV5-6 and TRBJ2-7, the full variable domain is DAGVTQSPTHLIKTRGQQVTLRCSPKSGHDTVSWYQQALGQGPQFIFQYYEEEERQRGNFPDRFSGHQFPNYSSELNVNALLLGDSALYLCASSLRRLASREQYFGPGTRLTVT.

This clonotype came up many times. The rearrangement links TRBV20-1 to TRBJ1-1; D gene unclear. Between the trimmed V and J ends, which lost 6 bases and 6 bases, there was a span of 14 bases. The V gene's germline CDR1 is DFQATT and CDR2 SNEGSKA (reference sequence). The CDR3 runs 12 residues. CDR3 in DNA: TGCAGTGCGCCCGGTGACAAGGCTGAAGCTTTCTTT. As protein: CSAPGDKAEAFF.

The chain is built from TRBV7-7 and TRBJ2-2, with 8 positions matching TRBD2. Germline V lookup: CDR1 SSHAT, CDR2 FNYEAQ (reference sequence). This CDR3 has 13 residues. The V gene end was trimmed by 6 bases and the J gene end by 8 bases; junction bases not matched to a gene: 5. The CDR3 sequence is CASSSGDVGELFF. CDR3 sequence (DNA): TGTGCCAGCAGTAGCGGGGATGTAGGGGAGCTGTTTTTT. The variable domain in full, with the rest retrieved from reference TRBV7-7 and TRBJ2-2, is GAGVSQSPRYKVTKRGQDVTLRCDPISSHATLYWYQQALGQGPEFLTYFNYEAQPDKSGLPSDRFSAERPEGSISTLTIQRTEQRDSAMYRCASSSGDVGELFFGEGSRLTVL.

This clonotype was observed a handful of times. CDR3 sequence: CASRTGTGAPRNTEAFF. The CDR3 coding sequence is TGTGCCAGCAGAACCGGGACAGGGGCCCCCCGGAACACTGAAGCTTTCTTT. The chain couples TRBV7-9 to TRBJ1-1; TRBD1 matches 10 bases. CDR1 SEHNR and CDR2 FQNEAQ come from the germline V gene (reference sequence). Trimming cost V 6 bases and J 1 base; bases outside gene matches: 11. This CDR3 region has 17 residues. Full variable domain (remainder filled in from reference TRBV7-9 and TRBJ1-1): DTGVSQNPRHKITKRGQNVTFRCDPISEHNRLYWYRQTLGQGPEFLTYFQNEAQLEKSRLLSDRFSAERPKGSFSTLEIQRTEQGDSAMYLCASRTGTGAPRNTEAFFGQGTRLTVV.

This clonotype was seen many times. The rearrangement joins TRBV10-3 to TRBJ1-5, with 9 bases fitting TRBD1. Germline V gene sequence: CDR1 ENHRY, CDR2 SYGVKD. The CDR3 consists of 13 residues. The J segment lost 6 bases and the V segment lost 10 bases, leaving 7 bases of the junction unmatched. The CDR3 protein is CATGQGIGQPQHF. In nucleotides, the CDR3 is TGTGCCACCGGACAGGGGATAGGTCAGCCCCAGCATTTT.

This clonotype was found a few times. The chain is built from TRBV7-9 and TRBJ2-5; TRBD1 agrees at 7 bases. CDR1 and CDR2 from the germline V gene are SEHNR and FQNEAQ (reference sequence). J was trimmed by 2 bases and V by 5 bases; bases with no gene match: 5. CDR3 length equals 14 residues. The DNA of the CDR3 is TGTGCCAGCAGCGACATGGGACAGCAAGAGACCCAGTACTTC. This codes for CASSDMGQQETQYF.

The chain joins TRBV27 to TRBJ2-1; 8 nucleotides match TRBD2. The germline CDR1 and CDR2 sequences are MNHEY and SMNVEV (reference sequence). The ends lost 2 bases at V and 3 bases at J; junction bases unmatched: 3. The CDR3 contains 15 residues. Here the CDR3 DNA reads TGTGCCAGCAGTTTAGGGCGGGGGGTCTACAATGAGCAGTTCTTC. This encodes CASSLGRGVYNEQFF.

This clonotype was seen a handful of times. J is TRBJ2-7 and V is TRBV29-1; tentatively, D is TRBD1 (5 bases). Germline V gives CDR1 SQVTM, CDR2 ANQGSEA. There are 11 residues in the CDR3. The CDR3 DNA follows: TGCAGATATTCAGGGACCTACGAGCAGTACTTC. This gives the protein CRYSGTYEQYF.

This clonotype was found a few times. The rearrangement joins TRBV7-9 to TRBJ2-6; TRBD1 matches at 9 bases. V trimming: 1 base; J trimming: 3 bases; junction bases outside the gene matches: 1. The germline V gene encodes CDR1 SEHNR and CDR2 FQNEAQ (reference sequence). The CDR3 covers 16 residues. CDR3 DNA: TGTGCCAGCAGCTTAGGGGACAGGGTTGGGGCCAACGTCCTGACTTTC. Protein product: CASSLGDRVGANVLTF.

The CDR3 here is CASSFGLLKNIQYF. For the CDR3, the DNA is TGCGCCAGCAGCTTTGGACTACTCAAAAACATTCAGTACTTC. The chain links TRBV5-1 to TRBJ2-4, with a tentative D call TRBD2 (6 bases). Germline lookup yields CDR1 SGHRS and CDR2 YFSETQ. Deletions cut 2 bases from V and 3 bases from J, with 9 bases between. The CDR3 is made up of 14 amino acids.

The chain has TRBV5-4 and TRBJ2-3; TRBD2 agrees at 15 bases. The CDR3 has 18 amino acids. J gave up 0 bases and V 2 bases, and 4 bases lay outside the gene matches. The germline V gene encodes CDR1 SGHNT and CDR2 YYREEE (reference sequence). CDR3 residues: CASSFRTSGGASTDTQYF. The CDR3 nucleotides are TGTGCCAGCAGCTTCCGGACTAGCGGGGGGGCTAGCACAGATACGCAGTATTTT.

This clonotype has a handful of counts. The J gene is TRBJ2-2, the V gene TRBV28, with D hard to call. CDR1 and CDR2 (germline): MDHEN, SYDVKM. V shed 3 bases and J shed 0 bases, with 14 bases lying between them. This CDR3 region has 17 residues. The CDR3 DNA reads TGTGCCAGCAGTTTCCCACACGTACTTACGAACACCGGGGAGCTGTTTTTT. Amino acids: CASSFPHVLTNTGELFF.

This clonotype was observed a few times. The CDR3 here is CASSADAGHNNYGYTF. CDR3 nucleotides: TGTGCCAGCAGCGCGGACGCGGGACACAATAACTATGGCTACACCTTC. This chain links TRBV7-2 with TRBJ1-2, with D perhaps TRBD1 (6 bases). Trimming removed 5 bases from V and 1 base from J, with 17 bases in between. The CDR3 length is 16 residues. The germline gives CDR1 SGHTA, CDR2 FQGNSA.

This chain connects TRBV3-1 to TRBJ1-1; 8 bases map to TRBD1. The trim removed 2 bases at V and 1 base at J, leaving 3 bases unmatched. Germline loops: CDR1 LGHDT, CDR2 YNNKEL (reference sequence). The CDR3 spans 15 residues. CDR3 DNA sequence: TGTGCCAGCAGCCAATCGACAGGGGCGAACACTGAAGCTTTCTTT. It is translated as CASSQSTGANTEAFF.

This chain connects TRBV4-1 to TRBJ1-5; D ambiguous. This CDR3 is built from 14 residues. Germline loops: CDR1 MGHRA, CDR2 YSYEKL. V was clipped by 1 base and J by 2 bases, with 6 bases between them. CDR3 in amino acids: CASSQVAGNQPQHF. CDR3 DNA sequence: TGCGCCAGCAGCCAAGTAGCCGGCAATCAGCCCCAGCATTTT.

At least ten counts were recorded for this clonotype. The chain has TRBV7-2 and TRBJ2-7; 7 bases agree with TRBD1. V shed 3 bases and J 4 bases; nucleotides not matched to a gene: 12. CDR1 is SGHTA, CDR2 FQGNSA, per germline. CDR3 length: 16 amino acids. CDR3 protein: CASSLVRWDSYYEQYF. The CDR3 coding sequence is TGTGCCAGCAGCTTGGTGCGTTGGGACAGTTATTACGAGCAGTACTTC.

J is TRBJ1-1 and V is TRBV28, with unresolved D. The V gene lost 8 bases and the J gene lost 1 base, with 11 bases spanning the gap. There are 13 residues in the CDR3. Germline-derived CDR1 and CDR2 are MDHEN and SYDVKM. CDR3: CASGTASNTEAFF. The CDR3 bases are TGTGCCAGCGGAACAGCATCGAACACTGAAGCTTTCTTT.

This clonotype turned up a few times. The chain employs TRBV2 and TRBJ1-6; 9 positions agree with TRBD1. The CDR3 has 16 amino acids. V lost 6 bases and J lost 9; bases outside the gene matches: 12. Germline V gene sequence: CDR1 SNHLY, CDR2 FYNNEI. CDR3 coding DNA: TGTGCCAGCAGCCGTGCCCCGGGACAGGGTGTTTCACCCCTCCACTTT. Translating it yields CASSRAPGQGVSPLHF.

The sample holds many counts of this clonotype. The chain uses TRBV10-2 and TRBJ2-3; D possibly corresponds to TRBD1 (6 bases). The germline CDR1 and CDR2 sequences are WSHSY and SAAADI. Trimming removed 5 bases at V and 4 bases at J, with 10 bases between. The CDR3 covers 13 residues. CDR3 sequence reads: CASSQGWADTQYF. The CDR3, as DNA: TGCGCCAGCAGTCAGGGGTGGGCAGATACGCAGTATTTT.

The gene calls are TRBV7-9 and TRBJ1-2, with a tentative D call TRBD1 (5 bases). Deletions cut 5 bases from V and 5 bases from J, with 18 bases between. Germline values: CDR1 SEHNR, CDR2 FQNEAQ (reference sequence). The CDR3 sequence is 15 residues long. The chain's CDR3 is CASSLPPGTEYGYTF. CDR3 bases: TGTGCCAGCAGCCTACCCCCCGGGACTGAGTATGGCTACACCTTC.

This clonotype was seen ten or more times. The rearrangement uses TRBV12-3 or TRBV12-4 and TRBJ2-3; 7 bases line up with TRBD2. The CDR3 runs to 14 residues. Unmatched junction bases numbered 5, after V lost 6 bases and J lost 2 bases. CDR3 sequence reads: CASSRSGDTDTQYF. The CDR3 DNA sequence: TGTGCCAGCAGCCGGAGCGGGGACACAGATACGCAGTATTTT.

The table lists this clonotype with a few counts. CDR3 loop: CSVGTGGTGELFF. The CDR3 nucleotides read TGCAGCGTCGGGACAGGGGGGACCGGGGAGCTGTTTTTT. The chain joins TRBV29-1 to TRBJ2-2; 11 bases line up with TRBD1. The CDR3 consists of 13 residues. V dropped 6 bases and J dropped 5; count of bases not matched to a gene: 2. In germline, CDR1 is SQVTM, CDR2 ANQGSEA.

The CDR3 region has the DNA TGTGCCAACATCTGGGGAGCCCTGGCGCCTTTATTCGGAAACACCATATATTTT. It yields the protein CANIWGALAPLFGNTIYF. This chain connects TRBV6-5 to TRBJ1-3; no clear D. V was cut by 10 bases and J by 4 bases, with 29 bases left in between. This CDR3 region has 18 residues. Per germline, CDR1 MNHEY and CDR2 SVGAGI.

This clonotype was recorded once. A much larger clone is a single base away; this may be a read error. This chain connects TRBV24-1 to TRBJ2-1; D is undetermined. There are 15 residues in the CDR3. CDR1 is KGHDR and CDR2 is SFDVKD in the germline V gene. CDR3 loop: CTTSDLLYYNNEQFF. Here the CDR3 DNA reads TGTACCACCAGTGACCTGCTGTACTATAACAATGAGCAGTTCTTC.

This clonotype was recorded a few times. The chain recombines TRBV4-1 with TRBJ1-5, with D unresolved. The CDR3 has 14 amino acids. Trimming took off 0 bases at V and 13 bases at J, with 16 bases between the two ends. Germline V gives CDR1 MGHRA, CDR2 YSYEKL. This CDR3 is CASSQEGLEGNQHF. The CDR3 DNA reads TGCGCCAGCAGCCAAGAGGGTTTGGAGGGTAATCAGCATTTT.

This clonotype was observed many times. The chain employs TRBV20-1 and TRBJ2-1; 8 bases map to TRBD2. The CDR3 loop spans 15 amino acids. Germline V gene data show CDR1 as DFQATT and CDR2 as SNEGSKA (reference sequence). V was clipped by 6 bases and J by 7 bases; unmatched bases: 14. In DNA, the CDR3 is TGCAGTGCCGGTTCCGGGGGGGCCGTATGGAATGAGCAGTTCTTC. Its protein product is CSAGSGGAVWNEQFF.